This T cell receptor (beta chain) derives from a study of shared clonotypes between healthy human individuals. As for the study in general: CD4 naive cells filled three plates per donor, CD4 memory three, CD8 naive two and CD8 memory one.

As defined, naive CD8 cells were CD45RO-negative and positively selected for CCR7, with terminally differentiated effector memory CD45RA+ cells excluded. Profiling relied on immunoSEQ multiplex PCR, and the TCRdb table lists in-frame clones only, not all of them. The repertoire consists of just over 2,000,000 clones, with roughly 95% occurring once and the leading ten covering 1% to 1.3%. This CDR3 region has 12 residues. V dropped 8 bases and J dropped 3; count of bases not matched to a gene: 3. In germline, CDR1 is MDHEN, CDR2 SYDVKM. For this clone: The antigen is undetermined.

Study-wide points: Donors were few, which limited the genetic and exposure-history diversity represented.

The receptor was isolated from a man younger than 35 in good health. The sequencing sample was made of naive CD8+ T cells sorted from blood. The chain links TRBV28 to TRBJ2-7; 8 bases match TRBD1. The CDR3 protein is CASQGQDYEQYF. CDR3 DNA sequence: TGTGCCAGCCAGGGACAGGACTACGAGCAGTACTTC.